This T cell receptor (beta chain) originates from a study of cytomegalovirus exposure and HLA in healthy donors (dated by TCRdb to between 2016 and 2019). Looking at the study overall: In an earlier analysis of some 610 of the donors, 250 to 300 Gb of sequence data and approximately 100 million unique TCR beta sequences from about 179 million T cells were reported. In the later analysis, no new phenotypic data were used to find candidate immune exposures; instead, reliance was placed on TCR beta sequences and their occurrence across donors. The study combined high-throughput TCR immunosequencing, statistical association of individual TCRs with disease status, and machine learning to predict cytomegalovirus infection status. Of the roughly 400 genotyped donors, over 70% fell in the genetic ancestry cluster associated with self-reported Caucasian donors. Every repertoire in the discovery cohort had been generated on one and the same sequencing platform. To study patterns of TCR occurrence, a later analysis re-analyzed previously published TCR beta repertoires from around 670 donors and added high-resolution HLA genotyping. The aim of the study was to test whether cataloging public T cell receptors could identify signatures of past pathogen exposure. Four to six DR-DQ haplotypes were handled as single units for association and clustering, since linkage in the cohort was strong. In a later genetic analysis, genome-wide SNP genotypes for about 55% of the roughly 700 donors were used, and that subset was treated as a discovery cohort. In addition to the first cohort of 666 subjects, a separate validation cohort of approximately 130 different subjects was used. Approximately 310 gigabases of sequencing data and 70 million to 85 million unique TCR sequences were included in an early release covering 550 to 800 HLA-typed donors. The T cell repertoires of under 700 subjects were profiled by immunosequencing and related to cytomegalovirus serostatus. Among over 350 genotyped donors of the cohort, an average of 235,054 unique TCR beta nucleotide sequences were sequenced per donor, about a sixth of them non-productive. Donor age, sex, ethnicity and CMV serostatus were collected together with the repertoire data. HLA typing included class I and class II loci at four-digit resolution. Typing coverage varied by locus: roughly 629-640 donors for A, B, C, DRB1 and DQB1; 522 for DQA1; 600 to 610 for DPA1; roughly 450 for DPB1. An earlier analysis of 500 to 650 of the donors applied high-throughput TCR beta sequencing to assess whether each TCR beta V gene segment acted as functional or pseudogenic. Study-level results and caveats: According to a later genetic analysis, donors in an Asian-associated ancestry cluster had fewer N-insertions in productive TCRs than the approximately 650-donor mean. In an earlier analysis of around 600 of the donors, most TCR beta V segments were observed in productive rearrangements about 87% or about 30% of the time, broadly matching IMGT annotations. In vitro tests confirmed that a few of the cytomegalovirus-associated TCR beta chains recognize cytomegalovirus antigens. The authors suggested that the approach could potentially be generalized to other disease states and immunological phenotypes. A further reported finding was that TCR beta sequences accurately predicted the HLA-A and HLA-B alleles for most subjects in the first cohort. The study gave a list of 150 to 200 TCR beta chains associated with cytomegalovirus. In a later analysis, several top co-occurrence clusters were reported to appear linked to parvovirus B19, influenza, CMV and Epstein-Barr virus. The earlier analysis of a few hundred of the donors excluded approximately 17 rarely observed V segments, including chromosome 9 orphons, because counts were too low. Because HLA typing was missing for some donors at each locus, association tests included only the typed subset. Linkage disequilibrium might explain the correlated functional status among segregating V segments, but an unknown experimental factor could not be excluded. The classifier was reported to diagnose cytomegalovirus status with high specificity and sensitivity in both the original and validation cohorts. At a false discovery rate of 0.05, a later analysis linked about 17,000 TCR beta sequences to specific HLA alleles. A later analysis found that HLA-associated TCR beta chains were more clonally expanded and had lower generation probabilities than equally common non-associated chains. Some IMGT-functional V segments, including TRBV6-2 and TRBV6-3, could not be distinguished by the 87-base-pair reads and were therefore excluded. When HLA alleles, especially DR and DQ, strongly co-occurred, attributing TCR associations to individual alleles was difficult. In a later analysis, TCR association rates were found to vary across HLA loci, with the most associated TCRs seen for DRB1 alleles and the fewest for HLA-C alleles. CMV serostatus was the only immune exposure information available for the cohort. The cohort was sequenced for TCR beta chains only, and without alpha or paired-chain data the features that could be detected were limited. V-gene and J-gene trimming of TCR beta chains was associated with a missense DCLRE1C variant in a later genetic analysis, and the association was replicated in an independent cohort. A group of highly shared sequence variants was considered likely to be a technical artifact of the sequencing pipeline. Most TCR sequences were observed very rarely across donors, whereas some public TCRs were present in many individuals. Roughly uniform sequencing depth across donors was assumed in presence/absence analyses, although this assumption may not hold. In a later analysis, most CMV-associated TCR beta chains were found to appear HLA-restricted, with HLA associations seemingly driven largely by CMV exposure.

The CDR3 contains 11 residues, cysteine and phenylalanine counted. The kept DNA is CDR3 alone, 33 bases in frame from the first base. The CDR1 and CDR2 encoded by the germline V gene (reference sequence) are DFQATT and SNEGSKA. The library was produced with the immunoSEQ multiplex PCR assay. The multiplex PCR relied on a mix of 60 forward primers for TCR Vbeta segments and 13 reverse primers for TCR Jbeta segments. The CDR3 region of rearranged TCR beta genes was amplified from genomic DNA by a multiplex PCR assay. The amplified TCR beta libraries were sequenced on the Illumina HiSeq System as 87-base-pair reads. The original pipeline was this. In a later analysis, some 80 million unique TCR beta chains were counted across the 500 to 850 repertoires, and approximately 11 million of these chains were shared by at least two donors. Raw reads were error-corrected and collapsed into unique sequences with a nearest-neighbor algorithm that merged closely related sequences to remove PCR and sequencing errors. Alignment of CDR3 sequences to IMGT reference sequences was used to assign V, D and J gene segments. For a sequence to be retained, at least a six-nucleotide match to both a V gene segment and a J gene segment was required. Rearrangements were classified as productive when the CDR3 lacked stop codons and remained in frame with V and J, and all other rearrangements were classified as non-productive. CDR3 was defined by IMGT convention, running from the second conserved V-encoded cysteine to the conserved J-encoded phenylalanine. The earlier analysis of about 590 of the donors excluded sequences that lacked an unambiguous match to a single V gene segment. In an earlier analysis of 587 of the donors, V segments were called functional above 56.7% productive rearrangements and were called segregating when the between-donor standard deviation exceeded 5%. A statistical classification framework was developed to diagnose cytomegalovirus status using the catalog of TCR beta chain sequences. In a later analysis, TCR nucleotide sequences were compared against IMGT/GENE-DB human TR gene sequences so that V and J genes could be assigned. A later analysis assigned CDR3 sequences and most-parsimonious VDJ recombination scenarios with the TCRdist pipeline. In a later analysis, every TCR beta chain was defined by the combination of its CDR3 amino acid sequence and its V-gene family, and reads without a unique V-gene family were dropped. To address suspected cross-contamination and a sequencing artifact, a later analysis removed approximately 600 highly shared, low-generation-probability nucleotide sequences. In a later analysis, a clonal expansion index was calculated for each public chain from normalized within-repertoire ranks of inferred template counts. In a later analysis, generation probabilities were computed using a VDJ recombination model fitted to out-of-frame rearrangements, and the results were checked against IGoR. A later analysis scored TCR-TCR, TCR-HLA and TCR-CMV co-occurrence with hypergeometric tests, applying a repertoire-size bias correction to TCR pairs. A later analysis estimated false discovery rates by permuting HLA or CMV assignments 20 times. A later analysis grouped co-occurring TCRs with DBSCAN, adding TCRdist sequence similarity when clustering within HLA-allele-positive subsets. Repertoires with fewer than 30,000 or more than 120,000 public chains, plus five repertoires with anomalous nucleotide sharing, were excluded from co-occurrence clustering. Not all clones reach the TCRdb copy of this immuneACCESS table, which keeps in-frame sequences only. Checked studies attribute under half of the gap to unresolved V genes and leave the rest unexplained. V and J calls and clone size are as listed in that table; D and trimming were resolved from the DNA. The sample contains about 220,000 clones, approximately 83% of them found a single time. The top ten clones comprise roughly 0.75% of the sample.

In total, roughly 670 healthy bone marrow donors made up the cohort. Cohort members were all nominally healthy when sampled, although unrecorded immune exposures were likely present. The donor was CMV seronegative and was included in the group of a few hundred seronegative cohort members. A peripheral blood sample was collected from each donor, and TCR beta sequencing was performed on peripheral blood mononuclear cells. Genomic DNA was extracted from the blood cell samples with the Qiagen DNeasy Blood Extraction Kit. This clone was recorded once. Its antigen is still unknown. No per-base quality is available; no much larger clone lies one base away.

The TCR originated in a boy younger than 10 in good health and CMV-seronegative. This chain joins TRBV20-1 to TRBJ1-2; no confident D gene assignment can be made. Sequenced sample: PBMCs. This receptor has the CDR3 CGTGVSYGYTF. The nucleotide sequence is given as TGCGGAACGGGAGTTAGCTATGGCTACACCTTC.